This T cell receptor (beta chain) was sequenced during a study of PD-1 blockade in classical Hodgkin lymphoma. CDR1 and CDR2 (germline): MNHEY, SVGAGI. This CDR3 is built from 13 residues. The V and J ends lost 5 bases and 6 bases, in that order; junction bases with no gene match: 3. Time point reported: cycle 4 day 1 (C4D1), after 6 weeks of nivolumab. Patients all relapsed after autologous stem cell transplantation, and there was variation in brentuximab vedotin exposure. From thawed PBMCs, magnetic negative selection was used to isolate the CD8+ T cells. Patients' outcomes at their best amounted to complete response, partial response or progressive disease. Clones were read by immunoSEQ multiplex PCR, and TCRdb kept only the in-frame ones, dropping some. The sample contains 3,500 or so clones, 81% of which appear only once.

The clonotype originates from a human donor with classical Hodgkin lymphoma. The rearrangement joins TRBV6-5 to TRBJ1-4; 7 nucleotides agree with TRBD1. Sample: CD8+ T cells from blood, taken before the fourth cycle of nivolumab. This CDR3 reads CASSPQGDEKLFF. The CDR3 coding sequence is TGTGCCAGCAGTCCTCAGGGGGATGAAAAACTGTTTTTT.